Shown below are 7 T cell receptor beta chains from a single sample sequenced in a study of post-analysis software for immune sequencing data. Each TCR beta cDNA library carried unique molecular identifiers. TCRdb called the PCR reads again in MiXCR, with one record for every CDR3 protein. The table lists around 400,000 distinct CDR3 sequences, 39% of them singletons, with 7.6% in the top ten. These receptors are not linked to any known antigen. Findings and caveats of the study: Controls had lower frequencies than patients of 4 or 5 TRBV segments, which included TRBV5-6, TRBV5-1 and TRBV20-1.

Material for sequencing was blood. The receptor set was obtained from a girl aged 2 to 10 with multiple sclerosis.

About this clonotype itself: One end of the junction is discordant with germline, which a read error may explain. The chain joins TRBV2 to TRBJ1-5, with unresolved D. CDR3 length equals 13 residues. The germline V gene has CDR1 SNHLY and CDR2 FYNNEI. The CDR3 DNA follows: TGTGTCAGCAGACTCACGGCAGAGCAGCCCCAGCATTTT. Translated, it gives CVSRLTAEQPQHF.

CDR3 loop: CASSPGRVRPEAGSPLHF. CDR3 nucleotides: TGTGCCAGCAGCCCCGGGAGGGTTCGACCCGAAGCAGGTTCACCCCTCCACTTT. The V and J genes are TRBV11-2 and TRBJ1-6; no firm D call. V lost 5 bases and J 9 bases, leaving 26 bases between the germline ends. The CDR3 runs 18 residues. Germline V gene lookup returns CDR1 SGHAT and CDR2 FQNNGV.

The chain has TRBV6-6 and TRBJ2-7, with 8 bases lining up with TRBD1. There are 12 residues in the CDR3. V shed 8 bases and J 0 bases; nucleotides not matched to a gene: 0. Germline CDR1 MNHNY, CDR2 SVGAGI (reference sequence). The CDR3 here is CASGQGSYEQYF. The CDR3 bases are TGTGCCAGCGGACAGGGCTCCTACGAGCAGTACTTC.

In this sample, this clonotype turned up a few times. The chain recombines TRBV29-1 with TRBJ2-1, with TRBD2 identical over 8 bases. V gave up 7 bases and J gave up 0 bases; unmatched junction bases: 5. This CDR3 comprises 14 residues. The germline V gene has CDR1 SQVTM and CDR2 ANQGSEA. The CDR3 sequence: CSAPGGSSYNEQFF. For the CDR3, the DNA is TGCAGCGCCCCGGGAGGGAGCTCCTACAATGAGCAGTTCTTC.

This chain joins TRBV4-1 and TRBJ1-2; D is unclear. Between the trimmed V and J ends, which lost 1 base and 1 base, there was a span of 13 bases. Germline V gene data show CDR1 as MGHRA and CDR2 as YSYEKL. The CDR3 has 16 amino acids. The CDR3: CASSQVGWNFNYGYTF. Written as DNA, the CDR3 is TGCGCCAGCAGCCAAGTGGGTTGGAACTTTAACTATGGCTACACCTTC.

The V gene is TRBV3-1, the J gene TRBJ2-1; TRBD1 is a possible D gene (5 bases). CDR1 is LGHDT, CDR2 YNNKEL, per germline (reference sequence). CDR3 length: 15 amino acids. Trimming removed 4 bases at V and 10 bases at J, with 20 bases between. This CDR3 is CASSRELVIKGEQFF. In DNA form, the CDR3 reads TGTGCCAGCAGCCGAGAGTTGGTAATTAAGGGGGAGCAGTTCTTC.

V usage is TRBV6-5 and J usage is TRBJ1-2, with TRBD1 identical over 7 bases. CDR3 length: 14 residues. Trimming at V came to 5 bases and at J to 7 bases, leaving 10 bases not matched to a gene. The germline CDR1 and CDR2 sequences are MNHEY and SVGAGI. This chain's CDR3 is CASSRTGAPFGYTF. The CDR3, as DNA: TGTGCCAGCAGTAGAACAGGGGCCCCTTTTGGCTACACCTTC.